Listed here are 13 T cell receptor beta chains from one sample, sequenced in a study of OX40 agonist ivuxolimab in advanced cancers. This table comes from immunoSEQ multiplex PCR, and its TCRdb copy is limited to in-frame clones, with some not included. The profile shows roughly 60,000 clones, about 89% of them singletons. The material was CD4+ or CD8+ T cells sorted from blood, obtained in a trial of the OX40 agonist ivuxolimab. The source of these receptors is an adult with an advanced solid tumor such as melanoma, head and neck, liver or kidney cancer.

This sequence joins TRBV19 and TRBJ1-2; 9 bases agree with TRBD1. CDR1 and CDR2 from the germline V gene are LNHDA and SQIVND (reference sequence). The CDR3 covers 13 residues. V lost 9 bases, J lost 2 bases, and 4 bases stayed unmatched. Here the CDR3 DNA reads TGTGCCAGCAGGACAGGGGAAAACTATGGCTACACCTTC. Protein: CASRTGENYGYTF.

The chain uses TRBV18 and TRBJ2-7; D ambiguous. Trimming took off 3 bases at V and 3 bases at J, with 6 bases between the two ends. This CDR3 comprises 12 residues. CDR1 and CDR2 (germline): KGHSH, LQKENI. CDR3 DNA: TGTGCCAGCTCACCGGTCGGCTACGAGCAGTACTTC. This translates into CASSPVGYEQYF.

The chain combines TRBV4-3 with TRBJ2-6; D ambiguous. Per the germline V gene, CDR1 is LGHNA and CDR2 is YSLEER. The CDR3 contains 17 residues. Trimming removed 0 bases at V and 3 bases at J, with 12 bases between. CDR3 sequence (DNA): TGCGCCAGCAGCCAAGATTACCAGCCGGGTGGGGCCAACGTCCTGACTTTC. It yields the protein CASSQDYQPGGANVLTF.

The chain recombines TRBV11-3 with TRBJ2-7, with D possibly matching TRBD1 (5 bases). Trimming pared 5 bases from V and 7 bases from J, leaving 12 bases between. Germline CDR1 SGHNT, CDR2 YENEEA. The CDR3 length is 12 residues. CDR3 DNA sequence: TGTGCCAGCAGCCCAGGGTTTGATGAGCAGTACTTC. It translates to CASSPGFDEQYF.

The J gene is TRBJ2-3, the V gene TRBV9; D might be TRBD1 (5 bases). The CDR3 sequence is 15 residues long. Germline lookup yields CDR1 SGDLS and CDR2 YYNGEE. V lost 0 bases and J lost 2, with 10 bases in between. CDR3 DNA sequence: TGTGCCAGCAGCGTAGGTGGCAGGGACACAGATACGCAGTATTTT. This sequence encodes CASSVGGRDTDTQYF.

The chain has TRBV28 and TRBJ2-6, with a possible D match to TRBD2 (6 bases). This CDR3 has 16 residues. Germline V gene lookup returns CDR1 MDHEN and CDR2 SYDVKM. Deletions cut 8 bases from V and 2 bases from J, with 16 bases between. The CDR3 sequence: CASGGGGRTGANVLTF. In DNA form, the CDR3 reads TGTGCCAGCGGGGGAGGAGGGAGAACTGGGGCCAACGTCCTGACTTTC.

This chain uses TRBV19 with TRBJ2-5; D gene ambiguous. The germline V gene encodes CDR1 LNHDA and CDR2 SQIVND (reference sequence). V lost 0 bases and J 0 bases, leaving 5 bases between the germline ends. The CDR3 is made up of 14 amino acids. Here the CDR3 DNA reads TGTGCCAGTAGTATAGATCTTAACCAAGAGACCCAGTACTTC. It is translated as CASSIDLNQETQYF.

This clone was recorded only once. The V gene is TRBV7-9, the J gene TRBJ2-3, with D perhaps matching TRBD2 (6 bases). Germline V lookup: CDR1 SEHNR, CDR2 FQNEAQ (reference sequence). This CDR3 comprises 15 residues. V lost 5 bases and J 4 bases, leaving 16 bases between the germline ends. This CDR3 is CASSTYLGLADTQYF. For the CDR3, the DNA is TGTGCCAGCAGCACCTATCTGGGACTGGCAGATACGCAGTATTTT.

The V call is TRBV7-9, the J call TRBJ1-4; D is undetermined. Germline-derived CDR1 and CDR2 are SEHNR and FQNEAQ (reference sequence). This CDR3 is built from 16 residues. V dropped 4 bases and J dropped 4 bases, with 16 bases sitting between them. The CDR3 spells CASSSTLAAVNEKLFF. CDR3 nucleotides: TGTGCCAGCAGCTCCACCTTGGCGGCAGTTAATGAAAAACTGTTTTTT.

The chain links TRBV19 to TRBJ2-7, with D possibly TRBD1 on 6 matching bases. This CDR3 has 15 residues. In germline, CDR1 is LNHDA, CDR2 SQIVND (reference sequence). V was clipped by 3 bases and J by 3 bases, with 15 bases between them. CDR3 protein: CASSIGRGTDYEQYF. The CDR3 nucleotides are TGTGCCAGTAGTATCGGCAGGGGCACGGACTACGAGCAGTACTTC.

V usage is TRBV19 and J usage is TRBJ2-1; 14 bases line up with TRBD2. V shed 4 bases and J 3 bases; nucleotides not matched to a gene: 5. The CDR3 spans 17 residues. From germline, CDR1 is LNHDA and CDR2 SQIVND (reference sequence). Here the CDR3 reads CASSTQTSGRVYNEQFF. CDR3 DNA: TGTGCCAGTAGTACCCAGACTAGCGGGAGGGTCTACAATGAGCAGTTCTTC.

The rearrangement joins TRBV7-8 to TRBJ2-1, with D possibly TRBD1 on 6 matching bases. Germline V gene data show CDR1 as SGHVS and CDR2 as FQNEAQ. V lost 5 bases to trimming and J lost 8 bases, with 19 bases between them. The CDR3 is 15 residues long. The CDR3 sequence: CASSPPRQVFHEQFF. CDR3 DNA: TGTGCCAGCAGCCCTCCCAGACAGGTTTTCCATGAGCAGTTCTTC.

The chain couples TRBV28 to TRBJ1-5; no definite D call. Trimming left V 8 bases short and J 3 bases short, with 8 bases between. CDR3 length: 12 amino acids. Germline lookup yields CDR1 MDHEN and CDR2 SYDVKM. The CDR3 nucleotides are TGTGCCAGCTTGAGAATCAATCAGCCCCAGCATTTT. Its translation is CASLRINQPQHF.